This T cell receptor beta chain was captured by sequencing in a study of beta chain features in type 1 diabetes (dated by TCRdb to 2016 to 2018). The study in broad terms: No differences in mean age, gender distribution, total cell number or subset yield were found between patients and healthy donors. Whereas all 30 or so donors provided naive and central memory subsets, regulatory and stem cell-like memory subsets were isolated from just 8 patients and about 8 healthy donors. Across all samples, approximately 98,000,000 sorted cells were examined, and cell number per subset correlated strongly with RNA yield. The study compared the TCRB repertoires of sorted circulating CD4+ T cell subsets in recently diagnosed type 1 diabetes patients with those in matched healthy donors. Overall study results and their limits: The naive, central memory and regulatory TCRB repertoires appeared to resemble one another more closely among patients than among healthy donors. Sequencing cDNA rather than genomic DNA could over-represent highly expressing activated cells, although activation and CD3 levels did not differ between groups. Shorter templates might be favored by PCR, yet because patient and control samples were amplified and corrected together, any such skew would affect both groups equally. A moderate but significant shortening of TCRB CDR3 length was observed in type 1 diabetes patients in all four CD4+ subsets. HLA sub-analyses involved small numbers of individuals, so any influence of HLA type on TCRB rearrangement remained unresolved. At VDJ recombination sites, type 1 diabetes patients had fewer insertions and more deleted nucleotides, which implies abnormalities in thymic rearrangement.

On this clone itself: The clone's antigen remains unknown. There are no base qualities to consult, and no much larger clone falls within one base.

All of the isolated RNA was reverse transcribed with the High Capacity cDNA Reverse Transcription Kit, so expressed TCRB transcripts were sequenced. Deep immunoSEQ sequencing was performed on naive, central memory and regulatory T cell samples, with an average of roughly 3.3 million total reads per sample. Sorted cells were lysed in RLT buffer, and RNA was extracted using DNase-treated RNeasy Micro or Mini kits according to cell number. Each cell subset was processed separately to prevent cross-contamination, with patient and healthy donor samples processed together. The immunoSEQ multiplex PCR was used to amplify TCRB sequences from cDNA, generating 87-bp fragments that spanned the CDR3 region. Amplicons were sequenced on the Illumina HiSeq platform. On the study's bioinformatics: Synthetic template baselines were used to correct PCR bias computationally, reads within Hamming distance 2 were collapsed, and singletons that could not be merged were discarded. Reads were aligned against IMGT to assign V, D and J genes, CDR3 length and insertions or deletions at six rearrangement sites. Within each subset, clonotype counts were normalized to the number of sorted cells before true diversity and Gini coefficients were calculated with the tcR R package. The overlap coefficient, calculated on TCRB nucleotide sequences, was used to measure repertoire sharing. TCRdb obtained this table from immuneACCESS and retained in-frame rearrangements with V and J assigned. These tables miss some clones; where compared with another copy, unresolved V genes account for less than half of the shortfall, and the remainder is unexplained. D and trimming were read from the DNA, whereas the V and J calls and clone size are those reported in that table. This sample comprises some 300,000 clones, 8% of them detected only once. The top ten clonotypes cover under 1.3% of the sample.

Each donor gave one peripheral blood draw, about 100 mL on average, collected into heparinised tubes. Naive, central memory, regulatory and stem cell-like memory CD4+ T cells were sorted on a BD FACSAria II using a panel including CD45RO, CCR7, CD25, CD127, CD95 and CD27. Every sorted population had a purity above 98%. PBMCs were separated immediately by Lymphoprep density gradient centrifugation and were stained directly, without being cultured. Samples were stained and sorted in pairs, with one healthy donor and one patient per experiment, so that batch effects were minimized. The specimen was central memory CD4+ T cells from blood. This clonotype originated in a woman younger than 35 in good health.

The bases are TGTGCCAGTGATACAGGGTCAAGTCAGCCCCAGCATTTT. It is translated as CASDTGSSQPQHF. Here the chain combines TRBV19 and TRBJ1-5; TRBD1 is a weak D gene call, 6 bases matching. The CDR3 runs 13 amino acids, cysteine and phenylalanine included. Only the CDR3 DNA is retained, 39 bases long and in frame from the first base. V and J lose 8 bases and 6 bases, and a span of 14 bases separates them. In the germline V gene (reference sequence), CDR1 corresponds to LNHDA and CDR2 to SQIVND.